This T cell receptor beta chain was sequenced for a study of OX40 agonist ivuxolimab in advanced cancers. Study conclusions and caveats: At 0.1 to 3.0 mg/kg, CD4+ and CD8+ blood T cells expanded clonally by week 6.

Prior autoimmune disease or systemic immunosuppression barred patients. Trimming took 5 bases from V and 5 from J; bases not matched to a gene: 5. Germline V CDR1 and CDR2: MGHDK, SYGVNS. CDR3 length: 13 residues. As regards this clone: Its antigen is currently unknown.

TCRdb's table, derived via immunoSEQ multiplex PCR, lists solely in-frame clones and lacks some. Of tens of thousands of clones listed, 80% to 90% are singletons. V usage is TRBV25-1 and J usage is TRBJ2-7; the match to TRBD1 covers 8 bases. The clonotype originates from an adult with an advanced solid tumor such as melanoma, head and neck, liver or kidney cancer. The specimen was CD4+ or CD8+ T cells sorted from blood, collected in a trial of the OX40 agonist ivuxolimab. DNA for the CDR3: TGTGCCAGCAGTTACCTCAGGGGGCACGAGCAGTACTTC. This codes for CASSYLRGHEQYF.